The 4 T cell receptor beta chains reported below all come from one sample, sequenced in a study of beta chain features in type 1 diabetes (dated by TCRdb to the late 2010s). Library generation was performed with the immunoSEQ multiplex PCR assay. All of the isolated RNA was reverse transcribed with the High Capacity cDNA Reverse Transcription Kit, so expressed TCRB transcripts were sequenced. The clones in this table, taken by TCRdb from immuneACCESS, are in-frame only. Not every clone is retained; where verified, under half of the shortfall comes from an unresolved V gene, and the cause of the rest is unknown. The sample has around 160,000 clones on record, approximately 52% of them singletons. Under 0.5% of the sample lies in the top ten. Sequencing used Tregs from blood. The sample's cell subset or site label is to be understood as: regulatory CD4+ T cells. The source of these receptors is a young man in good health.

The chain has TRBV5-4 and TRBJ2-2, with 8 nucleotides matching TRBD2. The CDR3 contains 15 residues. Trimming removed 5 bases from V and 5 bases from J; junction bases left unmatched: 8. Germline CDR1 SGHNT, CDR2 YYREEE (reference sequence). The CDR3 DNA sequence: TGTGCCAGCAGACCAGGACTAGCAGGGACCGGGGAGCTGTTTTTT. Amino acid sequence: CASRPGLAGTGELFF.

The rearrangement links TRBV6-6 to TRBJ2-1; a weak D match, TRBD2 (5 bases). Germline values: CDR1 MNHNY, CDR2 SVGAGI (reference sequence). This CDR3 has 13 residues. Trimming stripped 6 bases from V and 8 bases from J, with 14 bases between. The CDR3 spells CASRRDVEDEQFF. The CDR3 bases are TGTGCCAGCAGACGAGACGTGGAGGATGAGCAGTTCTTC.

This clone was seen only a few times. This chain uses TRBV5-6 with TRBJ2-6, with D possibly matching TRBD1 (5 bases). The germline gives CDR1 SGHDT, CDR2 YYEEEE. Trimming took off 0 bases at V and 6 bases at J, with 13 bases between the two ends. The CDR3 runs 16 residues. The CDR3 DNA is TGTGCCAGCAGCTTGGCCGTCGTCAGGGTGGCCAACGTCCTGACTTTC. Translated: CASSLAVVRVANVLTF. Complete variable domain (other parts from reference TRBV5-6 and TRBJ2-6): DAGVTQSPTHLIKTRGQQVTLRCSPKSGHDTVSWYQQALGQGPQFIFQYYEEEERQRGNFPDRFSGHQFPNYSSELNVNALLLGDSALYLCASSLAVVRVANVLTFGAGSRLTVL.

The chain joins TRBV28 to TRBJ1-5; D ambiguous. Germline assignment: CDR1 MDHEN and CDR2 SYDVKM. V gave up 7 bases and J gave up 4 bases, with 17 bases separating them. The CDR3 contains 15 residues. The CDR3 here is CASNTGSLMNQPQHF. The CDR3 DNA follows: TGTGCCAGCAACACGGGTTCTTTAATGAATCAGCCCCAGCATTTT. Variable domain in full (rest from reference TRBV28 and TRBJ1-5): DVKVTQSSRYLVKRTGEKVFLECVQDMDHENMFWYRQDPGLGLRLIYFSYDVKMKEKGDIPEGYSVSREKKERFSLILESASTNQTSMYLCASNTGSLMNQPQHFGDGTRLSIL.